This T cell receptor beta chain was recovered during a study of OX40 agonist ivuxolimab in advanced cancers. Study results and caveats: The CD4+ and CD8+ T cells in the blood had expanded clonally by week 6 at 0.1 to 3.0 mg/kg.

Germline V CDR1 and CDR2: MDHEN, SYDVKM. Germline trimming cut 5 bases from V and 6 bases from J; bases unmatched to any gene: 10. This CDR3 is 15 amino acids long. Only in-frame clones appear in the TCRdb table, and some are missing; sequencing was by immunoSEQ multiplex PCR. The data contain tens of thousands of clones, about nine tenths of them singletons. Points on this clone: Its antigen remains unidentified.

The chain joins TRBV28 to TRBJ1-1; 9 nucleotides agree with TRBD1. The sample here was CD4+ or CD8+ T cells sorted from blood, taken in a trial of the OX40 agonist ivuxolimab. This clonotype originated in an adult with an advanced solid tumor such as melanoma, head and neck, liver or kidney cancer. CDR3 coding DNA: TGTGCCAGCAGTGGGGACAGGGAGGTTGAGGCTGAAGCTTTCTTT. Protein product: CASSGDREVEAEAFF.